The text below deals with one TCR beta chain. Its antigen remains unidentified. Base qualities were left out, and no much larger clone turns up one base away. Naive CD8 T cell libraries were made from about 20,000 to 1,000,000 sorted cells using 10%, 30% or 50% of purified RNA. On a BD FACSAria II, naive CD8 T cells were FACS-sorted as CD8+CD4-CCR7+CD45RA+ and collected into RLT Plus buffer. To test detection sensitivity, Jurkat RNA equivalent to over 8 TCR copies was spiked into samples of roughly 20,000-1,100,000 naive CD8 T cells. CD8 T cells were enriched using RosetteSep CD8+ T Cell Enrichment Cocktail and Ficoll-Paque, and the enriched cells then underwent ACK red cell lysis. The source of the sample is a study of molecular identifiers for immune sequencing clone quantification (dated by TCRdb to 2016 to 2019). As for the study more broadly: For a replicate experiment, RNA from around 20,000 or 100,000 naive CD8 T cells was divided into five aliquots, of which four were sequenced. The study was a methods study using CD8 T cells to benchmark molecular-identifier clustering-based TCR repertoire sequencing (MIDCIRS) and TCR RNA copy counting. The study at large found these results: The naive libraries included spiked-in Jurkat TCR RNA (over nine copies' worth), and this RNA is not part of the donor repertoire. In CMV-specific effector cells, clones with more than 20 RNA copies contained over 99% of molecules, whereas in naive cells such clones contained under 1% of molecules. Spiked-in Jurkat TCR RNA equal to a single cell's worth was reported to be detectable even within one million naive CD8 T cells. Highly expanded clone sizes could be underestimated because identical TCR molecules may share a barcode. Modeling estimated approximately 3 recovered TCR RNA copies per cell, compared with about 9.3 by digital PCR, which implies roughly 29% capture efficiency. When barcode sub-clustering was omitted, TCR diversity was inflated by chimeric consensus sequences, with chimeras reaching as high as 47%.

The library relied on PCR. TCRdb shows the sequencer as NextSeq 500. Preparation of bulk TCR libraries followed a previously described approach, with the TCR primers listed in Table S5. Total RNA was purified with the Qiagen AllPrep DNA/RNA kit. Before analysis, reads from multiple sequencing runs of the same library were pooled. The authors' pipeline ran thus. Reads were retained only if an exact TCR constant sequence was present, and the retained reads were trimmed to 150 nt and grouped according to their 12-nt molecular barcodes. Within each barcode group, reads were sub-clustered at a 15% Levenshtein threshold, and quality-weighted consensus sequences were built per RNA molecule. Non-functional sequences were removed, as were lower-count sequences one edit away from another. Based on fitting two negative binomial distributions, any barcode sub-cluster with under 20% of the maximum read count was discarded. TCRdb trimmed public reads at Q25 via fastp, called clones via MiXCR and kept in-frame beta chains. Entries that share a CDR3 protein sequence are merged under the most common genes and DNA. These V and J calls derive from TCRdb rather than the authors' analysis. The sample profile shows nearly 650,000 distinct CDR3 sequences; 25% of them were found once. The ten largest clones add up to approximately 0.75% of the sample.

Taken from cysteine to phenylalanine, the CDR3 has 14 residues. The entry retains the CDR3 DNA only, 42 bases that are in frame from base 1. V is cut by 1 base and J by 2 bases, and the space between the germline ends is 9 bases. From the germline V gene, CDR1 is MGHRA and CDR2 is YSYEKL. The sample was naive CD8+ T cells from blood, with Jurkat cell RNA spiked in. Interpreted using the paper, the cell subset or site label stands for: FACS-sorted CD8+CD4-CCR7+CD45RA+ naive T cells. The receptor's source is a human donor in good health. Some libraries in this study had Jurkat cell RNA spiked in. The chain joins TRBV4-1 to TRBJ2-7, with the D gene not confidently named. The CDR3 protein is CASSQVADTYEQYF. The DNA sequence follows: TGCGCCAGCAGCCAAGTAGCTGACACCTACGAGCAGTACTTC.